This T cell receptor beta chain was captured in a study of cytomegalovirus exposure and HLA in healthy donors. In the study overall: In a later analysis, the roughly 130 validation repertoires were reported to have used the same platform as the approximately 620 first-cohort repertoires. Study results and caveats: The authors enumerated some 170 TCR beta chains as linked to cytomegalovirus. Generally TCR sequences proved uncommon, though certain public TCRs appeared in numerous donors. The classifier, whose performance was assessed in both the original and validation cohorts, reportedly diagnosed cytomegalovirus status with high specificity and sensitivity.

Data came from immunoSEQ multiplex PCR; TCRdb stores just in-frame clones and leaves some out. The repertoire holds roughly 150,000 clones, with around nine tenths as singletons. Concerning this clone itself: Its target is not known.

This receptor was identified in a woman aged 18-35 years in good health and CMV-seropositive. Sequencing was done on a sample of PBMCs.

CDR3 bases: TGTGCCAGCAGCTTAGCGAGGGGGACAGGGAAGACTGAAGCTTTCTTT. This translates into CASSLARGTGKTEAFF. The J gene is TRBJ1-1, the V gene TRBV7-2, with 9 bases identical to TRBD1. The CDR3 is 16 amino acids. Germline V CDR1 and CDR2: SGHTA, FQGNSA. With V trimmed by 0 bases and J by 5 bases, 7 bases remained unmatched.